This T cell receptor (beta chain) stems from a study of blood T cell repertoires in COVID-19 (dated by TCRdb to the early 2020s). In terms of the full investigation: Samples covering the acute and convalescent phases of COVID-19 were provided by collaborators in the United States, Italy and Spain. The material from the prospective study consisted of cDNA or gDNA derived from T cells, B-cell-depleted T cells, or PBMCs. The dataset comprised deeply sampled blood TCRbeta repertoires from subjects exposed to, actively infected with, or recovered from COVID-19. The repertoires were released in a freely available public database intended as a resource for research on the immune response to SARS-CoV-2. Samples were obtained from the ongoing ImmuneRACE study (first 160 participants) and from over 1,000 subjects provided by 6 global collaborators. The sample metadata nearly always contained a de-identified subject ID, COVID-19 status, age in years and sex. HLA class I and class II types, where available, came from metadata supplied by the sample provider rather than from assay-based typing.

Deletion took 0 bases off V and 2 bases off J, with a span of 8 bases between the germline ends. The CDR3 runs 15 amino acids, cysteine and phenylalanine included. CDR3 DNA is the only sequence kept; it has 45 bases, read in frame from the first base. Taken from the germline V gene (reference sequence), the CDR1 and CDR2 loops are LNHDA and SQIVND. Collaborating institutions collected whole blood in K2EDTA tubes following their own protocols. Collaborator samples were shipped for TCRbeta analysis as frozen whole blood, isolated PBMCs, or DNA extracted from either sample type. This clone was seen once. No cognate antigen has been identified for it. Per-nucleotide qualities are absent, and no much larger clonotype sits a single base away. Results and caveats for the whole study, not just this receptor: Clinical and demographic metadata were provided uncurated, with the amount varying by source and participant.

The immunoSEQ Assay, a bias-controlled multiplex PCR, was used to amplify TCRbeta CDR3 regions from genomic DNA. Turning to the authors' computational methods: Within the assay, amplification of reference gene primers was used to estimate how many nucleated cells each sample contained. Sequence reads were collapsed and filtered to measure the absolute abundance of every unique TCRbeta CDR3 rearrangement. For each sample, productive Simpson clonality was calculated as the square root of Simpson's diversity index over productive rearrangements. In its TCRdb copy, this immuneACCESS table keeps in-frame sequences only and misses some clones. Where compared with another copy, unresolved V genes explain less than half of these, and the others have no known cause. D and trimming were read from the DNA, whereas the V and J calls and clone size are those reported in that table. The sample table records about 87,000 clones; about 87% of these occur just once. The ten top clones hold 4.5% to 5.5% of the sample.

Recombination connected TRBV19 to TRBJ1-5; perhaps TRBD1 is the D gene, with 6 bases matching. This clonotype was obtained from a man in his forties or fifties with acute or convalescent COVID-19. The specimen was peripheral blood. The CDR3 amino acid sequence is: CASSIDRGGNQPQHF. The nucleotide sequence reads TGTGCCAGTAGTATAGACAGGGGAGGCAATCAGCCCCAGCATTTT.